These 10 T cell receptor beta chains were sequenced from one sample in a study of post-analysis software for immune sequencing data. Antigens of these TCRs are unknown. TCR beta libraries were prepared from cDNA with unique molecular identifiers. TCRdb processed the PCR reads anew with MiXCR; each CDR3 protein has one entry. The repertoire holds 350,000 to 500,000 distinct CDR3 sequences, with over 30% as singletons. Study conclusions and caveats: A few TRBV segments appeared more often in patients than in controls, and TRBV5-6, TRBV5-1 and TRBV20-1 were among these.

Sequencing input: blood. The receptors were sampled from a girl aged 2 to 10 with multiple sclerosis.

V and J are TRBV18 and TRBJ2-1, with a weak D call TRBD2 (6 bases). Trimming pared 3 bases from V and 0 bases from J, leaving 12 bases between. Per germline, CDR1 KGHSH and CDR2 LQKENI. The CDR3 spans 16 residues. The CDR3 DNA reads as TGTGCCAGCTCACCGGGTCCCGGGAGCTCCTACAATGAGCAGTTCTTC. This sequence encodes CASSPGPGSSYNEQFF.

The gene calls are TRBV12-3 or TRBV12-4 and TRBJ1-4; TRBD1 aligns across 10 bases. With V trimmed by 5 bases and J by 5 bases, 17 bases remained unmatched. This CDR3 is built from 19 residues. The CDR3 bases are TGTGCCAGCAGTCGTGTTAGAACTGGACAGGGGGTGAGGAATGAAAAACTGTTTTTT. Translation gives CASSRVRTGQGVRNEKLFF.

The chain carries TRBV12-3 or TRBV12-4 and TRBJ2-1; TRBD2 matches at 11 bases. J was trimmed by 6 bases and V by 6 bases; bases with no gene match: 7. The CDR3 is 15 residues long. The CDR3: CASSSGTSGGNEQFF. The CDR3, as DNA: TGTGCCAGCAGCTCCGGGACTAGCGGCGGCAATGAGCAGTTCTTC.

This chain connects TRBV7-9 to TRBJ1-2; a weak D match, TRBD1 (6 bases). The CDR3 runs 15 residues. In germline, CDR1 is SEHNR, CDR2 FQNEAQ (reference sequence). Trimming removed 6 bases at V and 2 bases at J, with 16 bases between. The CDR3 bases are TGTGCCAGCAGGGGTGATATAGGGGGAAACTATGGCTACACCTTC. Protein: CASRGDIGGNYGYTF.

The chain couples TRBV10-2 to TRBJ2-4; the match to TRBD1 covers 8 bases. The CDR3 is made up of 14 amino acids. Germline CDR1 is WSHSY and CDR2 is SAAADI. The V segment lost 2 bases and the J segment 8 bases; nucleotides outside the gene matches: 5. The CDR3 DNA reads as TGCGCCAGCAGTGAGGTCAGGGGGCGTGACATTCAGTACTTC. This gives the protein CASSEVRGRDIQYF.

CDR3 residues: CAISVSPISGSLGENIQYF. CDR3 in DNA: TGTGCCATCAGTGTTAGTCCGATTAGCGGGAGTCTGGGGGAAAACATTCAGTACTTC. This rearrangement joins TRBV10-3 to TRBJ2-4; 9 nucleotides agree with TRBD2. V shed 4 bases, J shed 5 bases, and the junction held 18 bases outside the gene matches. This CDR3 is built from 19 residues. CDR1 and CDR2 from the germline V gene are ENHRY and SYGVKD.

This chain connects TRBV29-1 to TRBJ2-3; TRBD1 matches 9 bases. V lost 3 bases to trimming and J lost 6 bases; unmatched junction nucleotides: 7. Looked up from germline, CDR1 is SQVTM and CDR2 is ANQGSEA. This CDR3 region has 14 residues. The CDR3 loop is CSVEGSGTGDTQYF. CDR3 bases: TGCAGCGTTGAGGGGAGCGGGACAGGGGATACGCAGTATTTT.

The genes are TRBV27 and TRBJ2-1; TRBD1 matches at 7 bases. The length of the CDR3 is 15 residues. V shed 6 bases and J 10 bases; nucleotides not matched to a gene: 15. Germline assignment: CDR1 MNHEY and CDR2 SMNVEV (reference sequence). The CDR3 sequence is CASRGSTGWCGEQFF. CDR3 nucleotide sequence: TGTGCCAGCAGAGGATCGACAGGGTGGTGCGGGGAGCAGTTCTTC.

This clonotype showed up just a few times. The gene calls are TRBV7-2 and TRBJ2-1; 9 nucleotides line up with TRBD1. Germline CDR1 SGHTA, CDR2 FQGNSA. The CDR3 has 14 residues. The ends lost 4 bases at V and 13 bases at J; junction bases unmatched: 11. CDR3 in amino acids: CASSSTGGQGFQFF. DNA for the CDR3: TGTGCCAGCAGCTCCACGGGGGGACAGGGCTTCCAGTTCTTC.

The chain joins TRBV7-3 to TRBJ2-3; no reliable D call. The V end was cut by 1 base, the J end by 2 bases, with 10 bases between. The CDR3 runs to 15 residues. The germline V gene encodes CDR1 SGHTA and CDR2 FQGTGA. DNA for the CDR3: TGTGCCAGCAGCTTAAGGAGACTCTACACAGATACGCAGTATTTT. Its protein is CASSLRRLYTDTQYF.